The present TCR beta chain was sequenced within a study of T cells in Graves' hyperthyroidism and ophthalmopathy. This clonotype was seen at least ten times. If no ophthalmopathy progression occurred within 18 months, Graves' hyperthyroidism was stable. Germline V gives CDR1 LGHNT, CDR2 FRNRAP. This CDR3 is built from 15 residues. Trimming stripped 6 bases from V and 0 bases from J, with 14 bases between. Amplification yielded TCR beta CDR3 regions, with RNA transcripts as the source. The HTBI primer set served for first-round RT-PCR of the TCR CDR3. Via MiXCR, TCRdb re-called the multiplex PCR reads, giving one row per CDR3 protein. Here the sample spans over 90,000 distinct CDR3 sequences, approximately 50% being singletons.

The chain uses TRBV12-5 and TRBJ1-1; tentatively, D is TRBD1 (5 bases). This clonotype originated in a man aged 35 to 55 with Graves' hyperthyroidism. The sequencing input was blood. Written as DNA, the CDR3 is TGTGCTAGTGGCCCTCCACGGGGCATGAACACTGAAGCTTTCTTT. Amino acids: CASGPPRGMNTEAFF.